These 26 T cell receptor beta chains were all obtained from the same sample, sequenced in a study of tissue T cells after allogeneic stem cell transplantation. Sequenced by immunoSEQ multiplex PCR; TCRdb stores in-frame clones only, minus some. The repertoire holds roughly 6,000 clones, around half seen once, with 39% in the top ten. The time point denotes: mouse harvest day 14 after allogeneic transplant. The graft held 10^6 splenic CD5+ T cells and 10^7 T-cell-depleted bone marrow cells. The sample comprised gut tissue. These receptors originate from a female BALB/c mouse given C57BL/6 T cells with graft-versus-host disease after an allogeneic hematopoietic cell transplant.

This clone was counted between two and nine times. Gene names denote mouse genes. Sequencing ends 1 residue short of the CDR3 end; the germline J gene provides the rest. This chain uses TRBV13-1 with TRBJ2-5, with TRBD2 identical over 14 bases. The V segment lost 7 bases and the J segment 6 bases; nucleotides outside the gene matches: 4. This CDR3 spans 14 amino acids. In germline, CDR1 is NSHNY, CDR2 SYGAGN. The part of the CDR3 DNA that was read is TGTGCCAGCGGGGACTGGGGGGGCGATGACACCCAGTAC. It translates to CASGDWGGDDTQY. The whole CDR3 sequence is CASGDWGGDDTQYF.

A word on this clone: Genes and germline come from the mouse. From the germline J gene comes the end of the CDR3, since the read stops 1 residue before it. The chain couples TRBV23 to TRBJ2-5; the listed D gene, TRBD1, was not tested against the DNA. CDR3 length equals 14 residues. Germline CDR1 reads KGHTA; CDR2 reads FQNQQP. The chain's CDR3 is CSSSQRVNQDTQYF. Partial CDR3 DNA: TGCTCCAGCAGTCAAAGGGTTAACCAAGACACCCAGTAC.

This clone was seen once. The gene names given are mouse names. From the germline J gene comes the end of the CDR3, since the read stops 1 residue before it. This rearrangement joins TRBV24 to TRBJ1-2, with 9 bases identical to TRBD1. Trimming at V came to 1 base and at J to 3 bases, leaving 0 bases not matched to a gene. The germline V gene has CDR1 KGHTA and CDR2 FRNEEI. CDR3 length: 14 amino acids. The sequenced part of the CDR3 DNA is TGTGCCAGCAGTCTGTGGACAGGGGACTCCGACTACACC. Protein: CASSLWTGDSDYT. The CDR3 in full is CASSLWTGDSDYTF.

Comment on this clone: The genes and germline here are from mouse. Sequencing ends 1 residue short of the CDR3 end; the germline J gene provides the rest. The chain couples TRBV29 to TRBJ1-4, with 7 positions matching TRBD1. This CDR3 has 14 residues. Germline V lookup: CDR1 MSHET, CDR2 SYDVDS. V was pared by 6 bases and J by 3 bases, with 4 bases of the junction left unmatched. CDR3 DNA (partial): TGTGCTAGCAGCAGGACAGGACCCAACGAAAGATTATTT. This gives the protein CASSRTGPNERLF. In full, the CDR3 reads CASSRTGPNERLFF.

There are a few counts of this clone. The genes are named according to mouse. The read halts 1 residue ahead of the CDR3 end, with the missing end drawn from the germline J gene. The chain combines TRBV1 with TRBJ2-7, with TRBD2 matching over 11 bases. CDR3 length equals 14 residues. Trimming took 3 bases from V and 3 from J; bases not matched to a gene: 1. CDR1 and CDR2 from the germline V gene are NSQYPW and LRSPGD (reference sequence). Incomplete CDR3 DNA: TGCACCTGCAGTGCCGGGACTGGGGGCTATGAACAGTAC. Amino acids: CTCSAGTGGYEQY. The whole CDR3 region reads CTCSAGTGGYEQYF.

With regard to this clone: The gene names here belong to mouse. From the germline J gene comes the end of the CDR3, since the read stops 1 residue before it. The chain uses TRBV16 and TRBJ2-5; weak D call: TRBD2 (5 bases). The CDR3 extends over 13 amino acids. Germline values: CDR1 SGHSA, CDR2 FRNQAP. The V end lost 3 bases, the J end lost 1 base, and 5 bases lay between the germline ends. The CDR3 loop is CASSFWDQDTQYF. Partial CDR3 DNA: TGTGCAAGCAGCTTCTGGGACCAAGACACCCAGTAC.

This clone was picked up a small number of times. The genes and germline here are from mouse. Read data end 1 residue before the CDR3 end; the end is taken from the germline J gene. The chain carries TRBV29 and TRBJ2-7, with D maybe TRBD2 (6 bases). V gave up 4 bases and J gave up 7 bases, with 11 bases separating them. CDR3 length equals 12 residues. CDR1 and CDR2 from the germline V gene are MSHET and SYDVDS. Incomplete CDR3 DNA: TGTGCTAGCAGTTCCCTGGGGTGGGAACAGTAC. Translated: CASSSLGWEQY. The CDR3 as a whole reads CASSSLGWEQYF.

Notes on this clone: The germline and genes are mouse ones. The missing CDR3 end, 1 residue past where the read stops, is filled in from the germline J gene. The gene calls are TRBV12-1 and TRBJ1-1, with a weak D call TRBD1 (6 bases). The CDR3 consists of 14 residues. Germline CDR1 and CDR2: SGHSN and HYEKVE. V lost 2 bases and J 4 bases, leaving 13 bases between the germline ends. The DNA read from the CDR3 is TGTGCCAGCTCTCGCAGACAGGAGGGCACAGAAGTCTTC. Its protein product is CASSRRQEGTEVF. The whole CDR3 sequence is CASSRRQEGTEVFF.

As to this clone: Gene names are the mouse ones. The read stops 1 residue short of the end of the CDR3; the missing end is completed from the germline J gene. V usage is TRBV26 and J usage is TRBJ1-3; no clear D. The germline V gene encodes CDR1 KGHPV and CDR2 FQNQEV (reference sequence). V lost 6 bases to trimming and J lost 0 bases, with 6 bases between them. This CDR3 comprises 13 residues. Here the CDR3 reads CASSRVSGNTLYF. The sequenced CDR3 bases are TGTGCCAGCAGCCGGGTTTCTGGAAATACGCTCTAT.

About this clone: All gene names here are mouse names. The observed sequence ends 1 residue before the CDR3 terminus, with the missing tail filled in from the germline J gene. The chain couples TRBV26 to TRBJ2-1; D is unresolved. Per the germline V gene, CDR1 is KGHPV and CDR2 is FQNQEV (reference sequence). The V and J ends lost 2 bases and 1 base respectively, with 6 bases between them. This CDR3 comprises 14 residues. CDR3 DNA, as far as it was read: TGTGCCAGCAGTCTGATTGGCAACTATGCTGAGCAGTTC. Translating gives CASSLIGNYAEQF. The full CDR3 protein is CASSLIGNYAEQFF. Variable domain in full (rest from reference TRBV26 and TRBJ2-1): NSKVIQTPRYLVKGQGQKAKMRCIPEKGHPVVFWYQQNKNNEFKFLINFQNQEVLQQIDMTEKRFSAECPSNSPCSLEIQSSEAGDSALYLCASSLIGNYAEQFFGPGTRLTVL.

Comment on this clone: Gene names and germline match the mouse. The read falls 1 residue short of the CDR3 end, and the missing part is taken from the germline J gene. The V call is TRBV3, the J call TRBJ1-6; D remains ambiguous. TRBJ1-6 belongs to the ORF category, with a function that is uncertain. Germline CDR1 SNHLY, CDR2 FYNGKV (reference sequence). The CDR3 contains 12 residues. Deletions cut 6 bases from V and 4 bases from J, with 4 bases between. The DNA read from the CDR3 is TGTGCCAGCAGTCCATATAATTCGCCCCTCTAC. Translating gives CASSPYNSPLY. In full, the CDR3 is CASSPYNSPLYF.

As concerns this clone: Genes here carry mouse names. The read is 1 residue too short to cover the CDR3 end, so that end is filled in from the germline J gene. V is TRBV3 and J is TRBJ1-4, with D maybe TRBD1 (5 bases). Germline CDR1 SNHLY, CDR2 FYNGKV (reference sequence). The CDR3 is 14 residues long. V gave up 4 bases and J gave up 0 bases, with 6 bases separating them. The DNA read from the CDR3 is TGTGCCAGCAGCTCGACAGTTTCCAACGAAAGATTATTT. Encoded protein: CASSSTVSNERLF. From start to end, the CDR3 is CASSSTVSNERLFF. The whole variable domain, remainder taken from reference TRBV3 and TRBJ1-4, is GPKVLQIPSHQIIDMGQMVTLNCDPVSNHLYFYWYKQILGQQMEFLVNFYNGKVMEKSKLFKDQFSVERPDGSYFTLKIQPTALEDSAVYFCASSSTVSNERLFFGHGTKLSVL.

This clone has a handful of counts. Mouse names are used for the genes. The CDR3 end lies 1 residue beyond the end of the read and is filled in from the germline J gene. The gene calls are TRBV26 and TRBJ1-3; 7 nucleotides line up with TRBD1. Trimming cost V 6 bases and J 2 bases; bases outside gene matches: 1. CDR1 is KGHPV, CDR2 FQNQEV, per germline (reference sequence). The CDR3 runs to 13 residues. CDR3 DNA, as far as it was read: TGTGCCAGCAGAAGGGGGCCTGGAAATACGCTCTAT. Protein product: CASRRGPGNTLY. The full CDR3 is CASRRGPGNTLYF.

In its sample, this clone is large. Gene names denote mouse genes. The read halts 1 residue ahead of the CDR3 end, with the missing end drawn from the germline J gene. V is TRBV12-1 and J is TRBJ2-7; 9 nucleotides align to TRBD2. There are 13 residues in the CDR3. After removal of 5 bases from V and 7 bases from J, the junction contained 8 bases not matched to a gene. Germline lookup yields CDR1 SGHSN and CDR2 HYEKVE. The CDR3 reads CASFHWGAREQYF. The part of the CDR3 DNA that was read is TGTGCCAGCTTTCACTGGGGGGCGCGGGAACAGTAC.

As to this clone: These gene names are mouse names. The read stops 1 residue short of the end of the CDR3; the missing end is completed from the germline J gene. The same CDR3 also results from other DNA sequences found in this sample. The chain combines TRBV31 with TRBJ1-2; TRBD1 matches at 9 bases. In germline, CDR1 is GKSSPN, CDR2 SITVG. V trimming: 3 bases; J trimming: 2 bases; junction bases outside the gene matches: 1. This CDR3 is 13 amino acids long. This CDR3 is CAWRGTGNSDYTF. Partial CDR3 DNA: TGTGCCTGGAGGGGGACAGGGAACTCCGACTACACC.

This clone was counted only a few times. Gene names and germline match the mouse. The CDR3 end lies 1 residue beyond the end of the read and is filled in from the germline J gene. V and J are TRBV3 and TRBJ2-7; 11 bases are shared with TRBD2. Germline loops: CDR1 SNHLY, CDR2 FYNGKV (reference sequence). Trimming removed 4 bases from V and 5 bases from J; junction bases left unmatched: 7. The CDR3 has 15 amino acids. The part of the CDR3 DNA that was read is TGTGCCAGCAGCTCTCACTGGGGGGGCGCCGATGAACAGTAC. It yields the protein CASSSHWGGADEQY. The whole CDR3 sequence is CASSSHWGGADEQYF.

Note on this clone: Gene names and germline refer to mouse. With the read ending 1 residue before the CDR3 end, the germline J gene is used to fill in that end. The rearrangement uses TRBV3 and TRBJ2-2, with 8 bases lining up with TRBD2. CDR1 and CDR2 from the germline V gene are SNHLY and FYNGKV (reference sequence). The J segment lost 1 base and the V segment lost 2 bases, leaving 3 bases of the junction unmatched. The CDR3 has 16 amino acids. CDR3 DNA (partial): TGTGCCAGCAGCTTATGGGGGGGAGGAAACACCGGGCAGCTCTAC. It is translated as CASSLWGGGNTGQLY. The whole CDR3 sequence is CASSLWGGGNTGQLYF.

About this clone: Any gene name here is a mouse gene name. The CDR3 end is not reached by the read, which stops 1 residue before it; the germline J gene fills it in. This chain links TRBV5 with TRBJ2-7; 9 bases fit TRBD1. The CDR3 totals 13 residues. Per the germline V gene, CDR1 is LGHNA and CDR2 is YNLKQL (reference sequence). Trimming removed 6 bases from V and 4 bases from J; junction bases left unmatched: 4. The CDR3 bases that were read are TGTGCCAGCAGAGGGGACAGGGCTTATGAACAGTAC. It codes for CASRGDRAYEQY. The entire CDR3 protein is CASRGDRAYEQYF.

By sample share, this clone is medium-sized (0.01 to 0.1%). The gene names here belong to mouse. The sequence runs out 1 residue before the end of the CDR3; the remainder is reconstructed from the germline J gene. This chain joins TRBV16 and TRBJ2-5; TRBD2 agrees at 7 bases. CDR1 and CDR2 (germline): SGHSA, FRNQAP. J gave up 5 bases and V 3 bases, and 8 bases lay outside the gene matches. The CDR3 spans 15 residues. Partial CDR3 DNA: TGTGCAAGCAGCTTCCTCGGGGGGGATTTAGACACCCAGTAC. Protein product: CASSFLGGDLDTQY. From start to end, the CDR3 is CASSFLGGDLDTQYF. The complete variable domain, with remaining parts taken from reference TRBV16 and TRBJ2-5, reads NAGVIQTPRHKVTGKGQEATLWCEPISGHSAVFWYRQTIVQGLEFLTYFRNQAPIDDSGMPKERFSAQMPNQSHSTLKIQSTQPQDSAVYLCASSFLGGDLDTQYFGPGTRLLVL.

Remarks on this clone: Gene names and germline match the mouse. The read comes to an end 1 residue before the CDR3 does, leaving the germline J gene to fill in the end. The V and J genes are TRBV4 and TRBJ2-3; 7 nucleotides align to TRBD1. The length of the CDR3 is 17 residues. The germline gives CDR1 LGHDT, CDR2 YNNKQL (reference sequence). Partial CDR3 DNA: TGTGCAGCAGTCCGGGACAGCCCTAGGTCTAGTGCAGAAACGCTGTAT. This sequence encodes CAAVRDSPRSSAETLY. The whole CDR3 protein reads CAAVRDSPRSSAETLYF.

About this clone: The gene symbols are mouse symbols. The read falls 1 residue short of the CDR3 end, and the missing part is taken from the germline J gene. The V and J genes are TRBV26 and TRBJ1-3; D is undetermined. There are 15 residues in the CDR3. The V gene's germline CDR1 is KGHPV and CDR2 FQNQEV (reference sequence). V lost 2 bases and J 0 bases, leaving 8 bases between the germline ends. This CDR3 is CASSLDNNSGNTLYF. The sequenced CDR3 bases are TGTGCCAGCAGTCTGGACAACAATTCTGGAAATACGCTCTAT.

This clone is judged medium-sized (0.01 to 0.1%). Gene names denote mouse genes. The CDR3 end falls 1 residue outside the read, so it is completed with the germline J gene. Distinct nucleotide sequences in the sample also encode this CDR3. V and J are TRBV26 and TRBJ2-7, with 7 bases aligning to TRBD2. The CDR3 consists of 14 residues. J gave up 0 bases and V 1 base, and 0 bases lay outside the gene matches. CDR1 and CDR2 (germline): KGHPV, FQNQEV (reference sequence). The CDR3 protein is CASSLLGGSYEQYF. The sequenced CDR3 bases are TGTGCCAGCAGTCTGTTGGGGGGCTCCTATGAACAGTAC.

For this clone: The gene symbols are mouse symbols. Read data end 1 residue before the CDR3 end; the end is taken from the germline J gene. The V call is TRBV12-2, the J call TRBJ2-1; D is ambiguous. Trimming took off 2 bases at V and 12 bases at J, with 4 bases between the two ends. The CDR3 consists of 9 residues. The germline gives CDR1 SGHLS, CDR2 HYDKME. Partial CDR3 DNA: TGTGCCAGCTCTCCGGGGCAGTTC. Translation: CASSPGQF. The CDR3 in its entirety is CASSPGQFF.

As concerns this clone: The germline and genes are mouse ones. With the read ending 1 residue before the CDR3 end, the germline J gene is used to fill in that end. Other DNA sequences within the sample encode an identical CDR3. The rearrangement links TRBV3 to TRBJ1-3; 7 nucleotides agree with TRBD1. This CDR3 is built from 14 residues. From germline, CDR1 is SNHLY and CDR2 FYNGKV (reference sequence). After removal of 5 bases from V and 2 bases from J, the junction contained 3 bases not matched to a gene. CDR3 sequence reads: CASSPQGAGNTLYF. Incomplete CDR3 DNA: TGTGCCAGCAGCCCCCAGGGGGCTGGAAATACGCTCTAT.

This clone is medium-sized within its sample. Each gene name is a mouse one. The sequence runs out 1 residue before the end of the CDR3; the remainder is reconstructed from the germline J gene. V usage is TRBV26 and J usage is TRBJ1-2; no firm D call. The CDR3 totals 13 residues. V was trimmed by 3 bases and J by 4 bases, leaving 9 bases between them. CDR1 and CDR2 (germline): KGHPV, FQNQEV (reference sequence). Incomplete CDR3 DNA: TGTGCCAGCAGTCTCACATCGGGCTCCGACTACACC. Translation: CASSLTSGSDYT. The entire CDR3 reads CASSLTSGSDYTF.

Concerning this clone: The gene names here belong to mouse. The observed sequence ends 1 residue before the CDR3 terminus, with the missing tail filled in from the germline J gene. The chain has TRBV29 and TRBJ1-2, with 9 positions matching TRBD1. CDR1 is MSHET and CDR2 is SYDVDS in the germline V gene. The CDR3 extends over 15 amino acids. V was clipped by 5 bases and J by 2 bases; unmatched bases: 6. CDR3 DNA, as far as it was read: TGTGCTAGCAGTCCTGGGACAGGGAGGAACTCCGACTACACC. This translates into CASSPGTGRNSDYT. The whole CDR3 protein is CASSPGTGRNSDYTF.